This T cell receptor beta chain was obtained from a study of shared clonotypes between healthy human individuals. TCRdb keeps only in-frame clones here, not all; method: immunoSEQ multiplex PCR. The sample shows over 2 million clones, roughly 95% of them seen only once. Regarding this clone: Antigen specificity is unknown.

Study results and limitations: Clonotypes shared by all four donors outscored non-shared clonotypes in generation probability.

This TCR derives from a man between 18 and 35 years old in good health. Sequenced sample: naive CD4+ T cells sorted from blood. This sample's subset: CD45RA+ positively selected.

CDR3 DNA: TGTGCCAGCAGCTTAACCCTTAACACCGGGGAGCTGTTTTTT. Amino acid sequence: CASSLTLNTGELFF. The rearrangement uses TRBV7-2 and TRBJ2-2; D unresolved. This CDR3 region has 14 residues. Germline V lookup: CDR1 SGHTA, CDR2 FQGNSA. The V and J ends lost 2 bases and 2 bases respectively, with 6 bases between them.